These 5 T cell receptor beta chains originate from one sample sequenced in a study of Tregs in tolerant kidney transplant recipients. Data came from immunoSEQ multiplex PCR; TCRdb stores just in-frame clones and leaves some out. The top ten hold 4% to 6.5% of the sample, which has around 50,000 clones, around 88% seen once. Sample: CD4+ T cells from blood. Receptor source: a human donor in good health.

The chain combines TRBV11-3 with TRBJ2-1, with D possibly TRBD1 on 6 matching bases. This CDR3 region has 17 residues. The V and J ends lost 0 bases and 0 bases respectively, with 12 bases between them. CDR1 and CDR2 from the germline V gene are SGHNT and YENEEA. The CDR3 DNA is TGTGCCAGCAGCTTAGATCGTGGGGGCCTCTCCTACAATGAGCAGTTCTTC. Translation: CASSLDRGGLSYNEQFF.

This chain's CDR3 is CASRLTRVTEAFF. The CDR3 region has the DNA TGTGCCAGCAGGCTAACCAGGGTCACTGAAGCTTTCTTT. J is TRBJ1-1 and V is TRBV6-1, with D possibly TRBD1 on 5 matching bases. The V end lost 6 bases, the J end lost 4 bases, and 12 bases lay between the germline ends. Germline assignment: CDR1 MNHNS and CDR2 SASEGT. The length of the CDR3 is 13 residues.

The chain carries TRBV14 and TRBJ2-5; D gene uncertain. Germline CDR1 and CDR2: SGHDN and FVKESK. V lost 1 base and J lost 4, with 10 bases in between. This CDR3 contains 14 residues. In DNA form, the CDR3 reads TGTGCCAGCAGCCAAGGCTATCGGATAGAGACCCAGTACTTC. Translation: CASSQGYRIETQYF.

This clone showed up just once. V gene TRBV19 combines with J gene TRBJ1-2, with unresolved D. Germline V lookup: CDR1 LNHDA, CDR2 SQIVND (reference sequence). Trimming pared 1 base from V and 3 bases from J, leaving 3 bases between. The CDR3 consists of 12 residues. CDR3 loop: CASSIGDYGYTF. CDR3 in DNA: TGTGCCAGTAGTATAGGCGACTATGGCTACACCTTC.

This chain joins TRBV7-3 and TRBJ2-3; 7 nucleotides agree with TRBD2. The CDR3 has 15 residues. The junction had 9 bases not matched to a gene; V was cut back by 2 bases and J by 7 bases. Germline V gives CDR1 SGHTA, CDR2 FQGTGA. The CDR3: CASSLVGGGIYTQYF. The CDR3 bases are TGTGCCAGCAGCTTAGTTGGCGGGGGTATTTATACGCAGTATTTT.